One and the same sample provided the 10 T cell receptor beta chains below, sequenced in a study of blood T cell repertoires in COVID-19. Profiling relied on immunoSEQ multiplex PCR, and the TCRdb table lists in-frame clones only, not all of them. The sample contains about 500,000 clones, roughly nine tenths of which appear only once. The sample consisted of PBMCs or T cells enriched from blood (not recorded which). These receptors all come from a woman aged 18-29 years who had recovered from COVID-19.

The sample holds one count of this clone. The chain carries TRBV6-2 or TRBV6-3 and TRBJ1-1, with D maybe TRBD1 (6 bases). Germline loops: CDR1 MNHEY, CDR2 SVGEGT. Trimming removed 5 bases at V and 10 bases at J, with 14 bases between. The CDR3 length is 12 residues. CDR3: CASSQQGIRAFF. CDR3 bases: TGTGCCAGCAGTCAACAGGGTATTCGAGCTTTCTTT.

The rearrangement links TRBV18 to TRBJ2-5; the match to TRBD1 covers 8 bases. CDR1 is KGHSH and CDR2 is LQKENI in the germline V gene. The CDR3 is made up of 13 amino acids. V was pared by 8 bases and J by 4 bases, with 6 bases of the junction left unmatched. This chain's CDR3 is CASRVGTGETQYF. CDR3 in DNA: TGTGCCAGCCGAGTCGGGACAGGAGAGACCCAGTACTTC.

The rearrangement links TRBV25-1 to TRBJ1-2; D is ambiguous. Germline CDR1 and CDR2: MGHDK and SYGVNS. This CDR3 has 14 residues. V lost 2 bases, J lost 8 bases, and 15 bases lay in between. The CDR3 sequence is CASSEDVSPLGYTF. The CDR3 DNA sequence: TGTGCCAGCAGTGAAGATGTCAGTCCATTGGGCTACACCTTC.

The rearrangement joins TRBV29-1 to TRBJ1-2; 7 bases are a match to TRBD1. This CDR3 is built from 14 residues. CDR1 SQVTM and CDR2 ANQGSEA come from the germline V gene. The trim removed 6 bases at V and 2 bases at J, leaving 9 bases unmatched. CDR3 coding DNA: TGCAGCGTAATGGGACAGCCGGGGAACTATGGCTACACCTTC. Its protein product is CSVMGQPGNYGYTF.

The chain couples TRBV7-6 to TRBJ2-3; D might be TRBD2 (5 bases). Trimming left V 5 bases short and J 8 bases short, with 14 bases between. Germline V gives CDR1 SGHVS, CDR2 FNYEAQ. The CDR3 extends over 13 amino acids. The CDR3 region has the DNA TGTGCCAGCAGCCTCTCCATTGAGGGTACGCAGTATTTT. It encodes CASSLSIEGTQYF. Drawing the rest from reference TRBV7-6 and TRBJ2-3, the complete variable domain is GAGVSQSPRYKVTKRGQDVALRCDPISGHVSLYWYRQALGQGPEFLTYFNYEAQQDKSGLPNDRFSAERPEGSISTLTIQRTEQRDSAMYRCASSLSIEGTQYFGPGTRLTVL.

The gene calls are TRBV5-1 and TRBJ2-7, with 12 bases lining up with TRBD2. Germline CDR1 SGHRS, CDR2 YFSETQ. V lost 0 bases, J lost 4 bases, and 2 bases stayed unmatched. This CDR3 has 15 amino acids. CDR3 residues: CASSLDGTSGYEQYF. The DNA for the CDR3 is TGCGCCAGCAGCTTGGATGGGACTAGCGGGTACGAGCAGTACTTC.

CDR3 loop: CASSSTSYGYTF. The CDR3 DNA follows: TGTGCCAGCAGTTCTACCTCCTATGGCTACACCTTC. The V gene is TRBV6-5, the J gene TRBJ1-2; the D is unclear. The V end was cut by 4 bases, the J end by 4 bases, with 7 bases between. This CDR3 region has 12 residues. CDR1 is MNHEY and CDR2 is SVGAGI in the germline V gene.

This clone was counted a single time. V is TRBV7-9 and J is TRBJ1-6; a possible D gene is TRBD1 (5 bases). CDR1 SEHNR and CDR2 FQNEAQ come from the germline V gene (reference sequence). The V gene lost 5 bases and the J gene lost 7 bases, with 15 bases spanning the gap. The CDR3 extends over 15 amino acids. DNA for the CDR3: TGTGCCAGCAGCCCTGGAGTGGGGGGGAATTCACCCCTCCACTTT. Its translation is CASSPGVGGNSPLHF.

This chain connects TRBV21-1 to TRBJ1-6. TRBV21-1 is shown as a pseudogene. The length of the CDR3 is 15 residues. The CDR3 sequence: CASSKVGDPNSPLHF. CDR3 coding DNA: TGTGCCAGCAGCAAAGTAGGAGACCCTAATTCACCCCTCCACTTT.

This rearrangement joins TRBV10-3 to TRBJ2-2; TRBD1 matches at 9 bases. The CDR3 is 16 residues long. V lost 0 bases and J lost 6; bases outside the gene matches: 5. CDR1 is ENHRY and CDR2 is SYGVKD in the germline V gene. The CDR3 DNA is TGTGCCATCAGTGAGTCCCCGGGACAGGGAGCCGGGGAGCTGTTTTTT. Its translation: CAISESPGQGAGELFF.